These 2 T cell receptor beta chains came from one sample sequenced in a study of blood T cell repertoires in COVID-19. Repertoires were generated with immunoSEQ multiplex PCR, while TCRdb's copy carries only in-frame clones and drops some. The table lists 15,000 or so clones, about 86% of them singletons. The sample taken for sequencing was peripheral blood. Source of these receptors: a human donor in a cohort sampled during active COVID-19.

The chain recombines TRBV19 with TRBJ2-1; the match to TRBD2 covers 7 bases. The CDR3 contains 15 residues. Germline V gives CDR1 LNHDA, CDR2 SQIVND (reference sequence). V shed 3 bases and J 2 bases; nucleotides not matched to a gene: 4. CDR3 DNA: TGTGCCAGTAGTATCTCTAGCGGAACCTACAATGAGCAGTTCTTC. Translated: CASSISSGTYNEQFF.

This rearrangement joins TRBV11-2 to TRBJ2-1; 7 positions match TRBD2. The CDR3 has 15 amino acids. V dropped 3 bases and J dropped 6; count of bases not matched to a gene: 8. Germline loops: CDR1 SGHAT, CDR2 FQNNGV. For the CDR3, the DNA is TGTGCCAGCAGCTTGAGGCCTAGCGGTCTCAATGAGCAGTTCTTC. Protein sequence: CASSLRPSGLNEQFF.